Described below is a single TCR beta chain sequence and its context. These data come from a study of human T cells and chemical hapten exposure. Between the trimmed V and J ends, which lost 1 base and 8 bases, there was a span of 10 bases. Germline V gene lookup returns CDR1 LGHDT and CDR2 YNNKEL (reference sequence). The CDR3 totals 13 residues. Described time point: pre-sensitization, week 0. As for treatment: therapeutic diphenylcyclopropenone sensitization with weekly scalp DPC. TCRdb re-called the RACE reads through MiXCR, storing one row per CDR3 protein. Of over 300,000 distinct CDR3 sequences listed, 4% to 6% were seen once; the top ten hold just over 2.5%.

The starting material was whole blood, obtained in connection with sensitization to the hapten diphenylcyclopropenone (DPC). The clonotype originates from a woman in her forties or fifties with alopecia areata. Some clones in this sample may be carry-over from other donors' samples. The chain is built from TRBV3-1 and TRBJ2-3, with D unclear. The CDR3 bases are TGTGCCAGCAGCCAAGTCCAGCTTAGTACGCAGTATTTT. This gives the protein CASSQVQLSTQYF.